Presented here are 19 T cell receptor beta chains from one specimen sequenced in a study of blood T cells in healthy people across ages. Primers used in a second PCR of about 7 to 12 cycles were a sample-barcoded 5' primer and a J-beta primer mix. TCRdb recomputed calls from the 5' RACE reads with MiXCR, one row per CDR3 protein. The table lists fewer than 650,000 distinct CDR3 sequences, roughly a quarter of them singletons, with about 3.3% in the top ten. These data were also filed under a second study, of T cells of mothers and their children.

What was sequenced was blood. The receptors shown here come from a boy aged 2 to 10 in good health.

This chain uses TRBV5-1 with TRBJ2-5; D is ambiguous. This CDR3 has 14 residues. Between the trimmed V and J ends, which lost 0 bases and 5 bases, there was a span of 11 bases. CDR1 and CDR2 (germline): SGHRS, YFSETQ. CDR3 nucleotides: TGCGCCAGCAGCTTGGATGGGAAGAGGGAGACCCAGTACTTC. This encodes CASSLDGKRETQYF. The full variable domain, with the rest looked up from reference TRBV5-1 and TRBJ2-5, is KAGVTQTPRYLIKTRGQQVTLSCSPISGHRSVSWYQQTPGQGLQFLFEYFSETQRNKGNFPGRFSGRQFSNSRSEMNVSTLELGDSALYLCASSLDGKRETQYFGPGTRLLVL.

This clonotype was recorded a few times. The V and J genes are TRBV3-1 and TRBJ2-5, with 8 nucleotides matching TRBD2. Germline V gene lookup returns CDR1 LGHDT and CDR2 YNNKEL (reference sequence). The CDR3 loop spans 15 amino acids. V shed 1 base and J 10 bases; nucleotides not matched to a gene: 11. The CDR3 region is CASSQGTSAGGNQYF. The CDR3 DNA reads as TGTGCCAGCAGCCAAGGGACGTCGGCGGGGGGAAACCAGTACTTC.

V is TRBV18 and J is TRBJ1-1, with a weak D call TRBD1 (5 bases). The germline V gene has CDR1 KGHSH and CDR2 LQKENI. Trimming cost V 4 bases and J 0 bases, with 12 bases left between them. The CDR3 has 15 residues. As DNA, the CDR3 is TGTGCCAGCTCACAGGGGTACGGGATGAACACTGAAGCTTTCTTT. As protein: CASSQGYGMNTEAFF.

V and J are TRBV5-1 and TRBJ2-3, with TRBD2 matching 9 bases. This CDR3 has 14 amino acids. V gave up 5 bases and J gave up 1 base; unmatched junction bases: 2. Germline V gene data show CDR1 as SGHRS and CDR2 as YFSETQ. In nucleotides, the CDR3 is TGCGCCAGCAGGCGGACTAGCGGCACAGATACGCAGTATTTT. It encodes CASRRTSGTDTQYF. Filled out from reference TRBV5-1 and TRBJ2-3, the complete variable domain reads KAGVTQTPRYLIKTRGQQVTLSCSPISGHRSVSWYQQTPGQGLQFLFEYFSETQRNKGNFPGRFSGRQFSNSRSEMNVSTLELGDSALYLCASRRTSGTDTQYFGPGTRLTVL.

In the case of this clonotype: Germline and junction disagree at one end, which may indicate a read error. The V call is TRBV20-1, the J call TRBJ2-5; tentatively, D is TRBD1 or TRBD2 (6 bases each). The length of the CDR3 is 13 residues. Germline values: CDR1 DFQATT, CDR2 SNEGSKA (reference sequence). DNA of the CDR3: TGCAGTGCCGCCCCGGGGGCTCAAGAGCCCCAGTACTTC. Translating gives CSAAPGAQEPQYF.

This rearrangement joins TRBV20-1 to TRBJ1-2, with a possible D match to TRBD1 (6 bases). This CDR3 is built from 12 residues. The V gene lost 4 bases and the J gene lost 4 bases, with 10 bases spanning the gap. Germline CDR1 DFQATT, CDR2 SNEGSKA (reference sequence). The CDR3 region has the DNA TGCAGTGCTAAGGACAGAAGCTATGGCTACACCTTC. Translation: CSAKDRSYGYTF.

This clonotype appeared a few times. The V and J genes are TRBV11-2 and TRBJ1-5; no clear D. The CDR3 consists of 13 residues. Trimming stripped 0 bases from V and 7 bases from J, with 7 bases between. The germline V gene has CDR1 SGHAT and CDR2 FQNNGV. The CDR3 here is CASSLDREQPQHF. As DNA, the CDR3 is TGTGCCAGCAGCTTAGATCGGGAACAGCCCCAGCATTTT.

The chain recombines TRBV20-1 with TRBJ2-1; no clear D. CDR3 size: 10 residues. Germline V gene lookup returns CDR1 DFQATT and CDR2 SNEGSKA (reference sequence). Trimming removed 5 bases at V and 10 bases at J, with 9 bases between. The CDR3 DNA sequence: TGCAGTGCTCTAGGCTACGAGCAGTTCTTC. This sequence encodes CSALGYEQFF.

In this sample, this clonotype turned up a few times. This rearrangement joins TRBV29-1 to TRBJ2-1; 9 nucleotides line up with TRBD1. The J call may be wrong; the DNA end is better matched by TRBJ2-7. This CDR3 region has 11 residues. Germline assignment: CDR1 SQVTM and CDR2 ANQGSEA. CDR3 coding DNA: TGCAGCGCTTGGACAGGGGACGAGCAGTACTTC. Translation gives CSAWTGDEQYF.

This clonotype was counted between two and nine times. The chain recombines TRBV29-1 with TRBJ2-3; a possible D gene is TRBD2 (5 bases). The CDR3 spans 13 residues. Germline V lookup: CDR1 SQVTM, CDR2 ANQGSEA. The V end lost 0 bases, the J end lost 7 bases, and 11 bases lay between the germline ends. Written as DNA, the CDR3 is TGCAGCGTTGAAGATTCCCAGCGGTATACGCAGTATTTT. Its translation is CSVEDSQRYTQYF.

This clonotype was picked up one time. Since no conserved phenylalanine or tryptophan closes the CDR3, a read error is the likely cause. This chain connects TRBV29-1 to TRBJ2-7; D gene uncertain. In germline, CDR1 is SQVTM, CDR2 ANQGSEA. The CDR3 sequence is 12 residues long. The CDR3 nucleotides read TGCAGCGTGGAAGACTTGGAATGGGAGCAGTACCTC. It yields the protein CSVEDLEWEQYL.

The chain employs TRBV10-3 and TRBJ1-1; tentatively, D is TRBD1 (6 bases). Looked up from germline, CDR1 is ENHRY and CDR2 is SYGVKD. The CDR3 runs to 17 residues. V lost 0 bases, J lost 5 bases, and 19 bases lay in between. The CDR3 loop is CAISESRGSRGGTEAFF. The CDR3 nucleotides are TGTGCCATCAGTGAGTCGAGGGGGAGTCGGGGGGGGACTGAAGCTTTCTTT.

The chain recombines TRBV6-5 with TRBJ2-5; D is unresolved. The DNA end is more similar to TRBJ2-1, so the J call may be wrong. The CDR3 runs 12 residues. CDR1 is MNHEY, CDR2 SVGAGI, per germline. The CDR3 sequence is CASSYGNNEQFF. Here the CDR3 DNA reads TGTGCCAGCAGTTACGGAAACAATGAGCAGTTCTTC.

V gene TRBV4-1 combines with J gene TRBJ2-3; 14 nucleotides agree with TRBD2. The CDR3 length is 21 residues. V dropped 1 base and J dropped 1; count of bases not matched to a gene: 13. The germline V gene encodes CDR1 MGHRA and CDR2 YSYEKL. This CDR3 is CASSQVGLAGDQPLRTDTQYF. CDR3 DNA: TGCGCCAGCAGCCAAGTGGGACTAGCGGGGGACCAACCCCTTCGCACAGATACGCAGTATTTT.

This clonotype has only a few counts. This chain connects TRBV12-3 or TRBV12-4 to TRBJ1-1, with a tentative D call TRBD1 (5 bases). The CDR3 runs to 14 residues. Trimming removed 8 bases at V and 4 bases at J, with 17 bases between. CDR3 protein: CASFLAARGTEAFF. CDR3 coding DNA: TGTGCCAGCTTCCTAGCGGCGAGGGGCACTGAAGCTTTCTTT.

The table lists this clonotype with a count of one. The J gene is TRBJ1-1, the V gene TRBV4-1, with a tentative D call TRBD1 (6 bases). CDR3 length: 17 amino acids. V shed 0 bases and J shed 4 bases, with 18 bases lying between them. Germline V gene sequence: CDR1 MGHRA, CDR2 YSYEKL. In DNA, the CDR3 is TGCGCCAGCAGCCAAGATCTGTTGGGGGCGGAAGGCACTGAAGCTTTCTTT. This translates into CASSQDLLGAEGTEAFF.

The rearrangement joins TRBV6-2 or TRBV6-3 to TRBJ2-1; 11 bases match TRBD2. The CDR3 totals 18 residues. The V gene end was trimmed by 7 bases and the J gene end by 2 bases; junction bases not matched to a gene: 13. The germline V gene has CDR1 MNHEY and CDR2 SVGEGT. The CDR3 reads CASNTGLAGGPPYNEQFF. As DNA, the CDR3 is TGTGCCAGCAATACGGGGTTAGCGGGAGGGCCGCCCTACAATGAGCAGTTCTTC.

This clonotype has a handful of counts. The chain uses TRBV20-1 and TRBJ2-1; 7 nucleotides agree with TRBD2. Germline V gene lookup returns CDR1 DFQATT and CDR2 SNEGSKA (reference sequence). With V trimmed by 2 bases and J by 6 bases, 7 bases remained unmatched. The CDR3 has 14 amino acids. The CDR3 spells CSARPGLVVNEQFF. Written as DNA, the CDR3 is TGCAGTGCTAGACCCGGACTAGTTGTCAATGAGCAGTTCTTC.

This clonotype was seen only a few times. This chain links TRBV15 with TRBJ2-5; possible D gene TRBD2, 5 bases. TRBJ2-7 matches the DNA end more closely, so the J call is doubtful. Germline V gives CDR1 LNHNV, CDR2 YYDKDF (reference sequence). The CDR3 runs to 15 residues. CDR3 region: CATSRDPSKGYEQYF. The CDR3 nucleotides read TGTGCCACCAGCAGAGATCCTAGCAAGGGCTACGAGCAGTACTTC.